The rows below give T cell receptor beta chains drawn from one sample of a study of blood T cell repertoires in COVID-19. This table comes from immunoSEQ multiplex PCR, and its TCRdb copy is limited to in-frame clones, with some not included. Of 300,000 to 400,000 clones in the sample, roughly 88% were seen once. Sequenced material: PBMCs or T cells enriched from blood (not recorded which). These receptor sequences come from a woman aged 25 to 45 with acute COVID-19. CDR3s include the opening cysteine and the closing phenylalanine or tryptophan. Each record gives: CDR3 protein, J gene, D gene, V gene, CDR3 length. D genes are given only for firm matches.

cdr3_aa: CASSLGTGYNEQFF
j_call: TRBJ2-1
d_call: TRBD1
v_call: TRBV11-2
cdr3_length: 14

cdr3_aa: CASSRQGGGSYGYTF
j_call: TRBJ1-2
d_call: TRBD1
v_call: TRBV5-4
cdr3_length: 15

cdr3_aa: CAISDKQGITGNQPQHF
j_call: TRBJ1-5
d_call: NA
v_call: TRBV10-3
cdr3_length: 17

cdr3_aa: CASSVGKSADTQYF
j_call: TRBJ2-3
d_call: NA
v_call: TRBV5-1
cdr3_length: 14

cdr3_aa: CASSLDTGNTEAFF
j_call: TRBJ1-1
d_call: NA
v_call: TRBV5-1
cdr3_length: 14

cdr3_aa: CASSQRDRVMLTPLHF
j_call: TRBJ1-6
d_call: TRBD1
v_call: TRBV3-1/TRBV3-2
cdr3_length: 16

cdr3_aa: CASSFPGQGLASTEAFF
j_call: TRBJ1-1
d_call: TRBD1
v_call: TRBV7-9
cdr3_length: 17

cdr3_aa: CASSLLSSYNEQFF
j_call: TRBJ2-1
d_call: NA
v_call: TRBV11-2
cdr3_length: 14

cdr3_aa: CASSPLKSTGTDYTF
j_call: TRBJ1-2
d_call: TRBD1
v_call: TRBV18
cdr3_length: 15

cdr3_aa: CASSTGVPNSPLHF
j_call: TRBJ1-6
d_call: TRBD1
v_call: TRBV7-3
cdr3_length: 14

cdr3_aa: CASSPVESGYTEAFF
j_call: TRBJ1-1
d_call: NA
v_call: TRBV18
cdr3_length: 15

cdr3_aa: CASSSTRGVGGYTF
j_call: TRBJ1-2
d_call: NA
v_call: TRBV7-8
cdr3_length: 14

cdr3_aa: CASSARPGLAVSSYNEQFF
j_call: TRBJ2-1
d_call: TRBD2
v_call: TRBV9
cdr3_length: 19

cdr3_aa: CASSQDRHGEQHF
j_call: TRBJ1-5
d_call: NA
v_call: TRBV4-3
cdr3_length: 13

cdr3_aa: CASSYSGAANQPQHF
j_call: TRBJ1-5
d_call: NA
v_call: TRBV6-5
cdr3_length: 15

cdr3_aa: CASSRLGGNTEAFF
j_call: TRBJ1-1
d_call: NA
v_call: TRBV14
cdr3_length: 14

cdr3_aa: CASSTGGGGIYEQYF
j_call: TRBJ2-7
d_call: TRBD2
v_call: TRBV9
cdr3_length: 15

cdr3_aa: CASSPGSTYEQYF
j_call: TRBJ2-7
d_call: NA
v_call: TRBV18
cdr3_length: 13

cdr3_aa: CASSLGTGGFQPQHF
j_call: TRBJ1-5
d_call: TRBD1
v_call: TRBV5-1
cdr3_length: 15

cdr3_aa: CSVFGLAGVPSSYNEQFF
j_call: TRBJ2-1
d_call: TRBD2
v_call: TRBV29-1
cdr3_length: 18

cdr3_aa: CASSGPGQDRVETEAFF
j_call: TRBJ1-1
d_call: TRBD1
v_call: TRBV2
cdr3_length: 17

cdr3_aa: CATSDRWDRGDTQYF
j_call: TRBJ2-3
d_call: TRBD1
v_call: TRBV24-1
cdr3_length: 15

cdr3_aa: CAWRGTGSYEQYF
j_call: TRBJ2-7
d_call: TRBD1
v_call: TRBV30
cdr3_length: 13

cdr3_aa: CASSVLGLAGDEQFF
j_call: TRBJ2-1
d_call: TRBD2
v_call: TRBV7-2
cdr3_length: 15

cdr3_aa: CASSPDRRGTEAFF
j_call: TRBJ1-1
d_call: TRBD1
v_call: TRBV18
cdr3_length: 14

cdr3_aa: CASSLLARARETQYF
j_call: TRBJ2-5
d_call: NA
v_call: TRBV5-1
cdr3_length: 15

cdr3_aa: CASSPPANWGPYGYTF
j_call: TRBJ1-2
d_call: NA
v_call: TRBV18
cdr3_length: 16

cdr3_aa: CASSAPPQGENTEAFF
j_call: TRBJ1-1
d_call: NA
v_call: TRBV19
cdr3_length: 16

cdr3_aa: CASTTSFNEQFF
j_call: TRBJ2-1
d_call: NA
v_call: TRBV12-3/TRBV12-4
cdr3_length: 12

cdr3_aa: CASSVGTADYGYTF
j_call: TRBJ1-2
d_call: NA
v_call: TRBV9
cdr3_length: 14

cdr3_aa: CASKTGTGSFEQYF
j_call: TRBJ2-7
d_call: TRBD1
v_call: TRBV5-1
cdr3_length: 14

cdr3_aa: CASSLVGGQGAKNIQYF
j_call: TRBJ2-4
d_call: TRBD2
v_call: TRBV28
cdr3_length: 17

cdr3_aa: CASRLTRQGNYGYTF
j_call: TRBJ1-2
d_call: TRBD1
v_call: TRBV27
cdr3_length: 15

cdr3_aa: CASSGGGADTGELFF
j_call: TRBJ2-2
d_call: TRBD1
v_call: TRBV25-1
cdr3_length: 15

cdr3_aa: CASSLRRLDTQYF
j_call: TRBJ2-3
d_call: NA
v_call: TRBV28
cdr3_length: 13

cdr3_aa: CASTASGGPETQYF
j_call: TRBJ2-5
d_call: TRBD2
v_call: TRBV7-9
cdr3_length: 14

cdr3_aa: CASSERGGRDEQYF
j_call: TRBJ2-7
d_call: TRBD2
v_call: TRBV6-1
cdr3_length: 14

cdr3_aa: CASSLAGIREQYF
j_call: TRBJ2-7
d_call: NA
v_call: TRBV5-1
cdr3_length: 13

cdr3_aa: CASSPQTGSNEQFF
j_call: TRBJ2-1
d_call: TRBD1
v_call: TRBV7-2
cdr3_length: 14

cdr3_aa: CASSQDLQGALGQPQHF
j_call: TRBJ1-5
d_call: TRBD1
v_call: TRBV7-3
cdr3_length: 17

cdr3_aa: CASSLSTGRGRVGETQYF
j_call: TRBJ2-5
d_call: TRBD1
v_call: TRBV5-1
cdr3_length: 18

cdr3_aa: CASSGRDSYNEQFF
j_call: TRBJ2-1
d_call: TRBD1
v_call: TRBV2
cdr3_length: 14

cdr3_aa: CASTRGTSSEQFF
j_call: TRBJ2-1
d_call: NA
v_call: TRBV6-5
cdr3_length: 13

cdr3_aa: CASSLGQGYYGYTF
j_call: TRBJ1-2
d_call: NA
v_call: TRBV5-1
cdr3_length: 14

cdr3_aa: CASSLDTGSGTEAFF
j_call: TRBJ1-1
d_call: NA
v_call: TRBV5-6
cdr3_length: 15

cdr3_aa: CASSSGQGGSPLHF
j_call: TRBJ1-6
d_call: TRBD1
v_call: TRBV7-3
cdr3_length: 14

cdr3_aa: CASSLNIGGQPQHF
j_call: TRBJ1-5
d_call: NA
v_call: TRBV6-6
cdr3_length: 14

cdr3_aa: CASQGPNTGELFF
j_call: TRBJ2-2
d_call: NA
v_call: TRBV5-1
cdr3_length: 13

cdr3_aa: CASSSPSGGVNEQFF
j_call: TRBJ2-1
d_call: TRBD2
v_call: TRBV7-3
cdr3_length: 15

cdr3_aa: CASSLEATVNTEAFF
j_call: TRBJ1-1
d_call: NA
v_call: TRBV7-3
cdr3_length: 15

cdr3_aa: CASSLGTSNTEAFF
j_call: TRBJ1-1
d_call: NA
v_call: TRBV5-6
cdr3_length: 14

cdr3_aa: CASSLLTGTGSPLHF
j_call: TRBJ1-6
d_call: TRBD1
v_call: TRBV6-5
cdr3_length: 15

cdr3_aa: CASSSGGDSREQYF
j_call: TRBJ2-7
d_call: TRBD1
v_call: TRBV27
cdr3_length: 14

cdr3_aa: CASSFIGGDGNQPQHF
j_call: TRBJ1-5
d_call: NA
v_call: TRBV27
cdr3_length: 16

cdr3_aa: CASSEVGGSKTQYF
j_call: TRBJ2-5
d_call: NA
v_call: TRBV6-1
cdr3_length: 14